The 12 T cell receptor beta chains below all came from one sample that was sequenced in a study of shared clonotypes between healthy human individuals. The method was immunoSEQ multiplex PCR; TCRdb's version includes in-frame clones alone and lacks a portion of them. The table includes hundreds of thousands of clones, 75% to 80% detected once. The sample comprised PBMCs. These receptors all stem from a woman between 40 and 50 years old in good health. Some clones in this sample may be carry-over from other donors' samples.

This clone was seen a few times. CDR3 DNA: TGTGCCAGCAGTTACTCGATGACAGGGGGTCTTTACGAGCAGTACTTC. The encoded protein is CASSYSMTGGLYEQYF. The chain combines TRBV6-5 with TRBJ2-7, with TRBD1 identical over 9 bases. Looked up from germline, CDR1 is MNHEY and CDR2 is SVGAGI. The CDR3 length is 16 residues. J was trimmed by 4 bases and V by 0 bases; bases with no gene match: 7.

This clone was observed a single time. V is TRBV6-5 and J is TRBJ1-1; a weak D match, TRBD1 (6 bases). V lost 5 bases and J 5 bases, leaving 18 bases between the germline ends. Germline assignment: CDR1 MNHEY and CDR2 SVGAGI. The CDR3 is 15 residues long. DNA of the CDR3: TGTGCCAGCAGTAGCCCAGCAGGGGCTGGAACTGAAGCTTTCTTT. Encoded protein: CASSSPAGAGTEAFF.

A word on this clone: Other nucleotide sequences in the sample specify the same CDR3. This chain links TRBV5-6 with TRBJ2-7; D unresolved. Germline values: CDR1 SGHDT, CDR2 YYEEEE. The CDR3 spans 11 residues. Trimming took 3 bases from V and 1 from J, leaving 2 bases between them. DNA for the CDR3: TGTGCCAGCAGCTATTCCTACGAGCAGTACTTC. Translating gives CASSYSYEQYF.

As concerns this clone: This may be a read error, as it is one base from a much larger clone. The chain carries TRBV6-5 and TRBJ1-1; unclear D gene. There are 12 residues in the CDR3. Germline CDR1 MNHEY, CDR2 SVGAGI. The V end lost 5 bases, the J end lost 11 bases, and 15 bases lay between the germline ends. Here the CDR3 DNA reads TGTGCCAGCAGTCTAGGCAGGCTCGTGGCTTTCTTT. This gives the protein CASSLGRLVAFF.

This clone has at least ten counts. Other nucleotide sequences from this sample produce the same CDR3. This sequence joins TRBV2 and TRBJ2-7; D may be TRBD2 (5 bases). This CDR3 has 15 amino acids. Trimming cost V 3 bases and J 4 bases, with 16 bases left between them. Germline V gives CDR1 SNHLY, CDR2 FYNNEI. CDR3: CASSDRRETRYEQYF. The CDR3 DNA reads TGTGCCAGCAGTGACCGACGGGAAACTCGTTACGAGCAGTACTTC.

Worth noting for this clone: A read error likely explains this, since a far larger clone differs by one base. The V call is TRBV5-6, the J call TRBJ2-3; possible D gene TRBD2, 6 bases. CDR3 length: 15 residues. Germline V gene sequence: CDR1 SGHDT, CDR2 YYEEEE. CDR3 bases: TGTGCCAGCAGCTTGGCAGGGAGGTTCACAGATACGCAGTGTTTT. This gives the protein CASSLAGRFTDTQCF.

This clone showed up just once. The V and J genes are TRBV7-3 and TRBJ2-3, with TRBD2 matching over 7 bases. J was trimmed by 6 bases and V by 1 base; bases with no gene match: 4. This CDR3 comprises 14 residues. Germline assignment: CDR1 SGHTA and CDR2 FQGTGA. CDR3 sequence reads: CASSLRTRSDTQYF. The DNA for the CDR3 is TGTGCCAGCAGCTTAAGGACTAGATCGGATACGCAGTATTTT.

The chain joins TRBV7-9 to TRBJ1-4; weak D call: TRBD1 (5 bases). The ends were cut back, 0 bases at V and 8 bases at J, with 10 bases in the middle. CDR1 and CDR2 (germline): SEHNR, FQNEAQ (reference sequence). There are 14 residues in the CDR3. The CDR3 coding sequence is TGTGCCAGCAGCTTAGCCCAGGGTTTGGAAAAACTGTTTTTT. It yields the protein CASSLAQGLEKLFF.

V gene TRBV4-1 combines with J gene TRBJ2-3, with 9 bases that match TRBD2. After removal of 0 bases from V and 4 bases from J, the junction contained 8 bases not matched to a gene. CDR1 and CDR2 from the germline V gene are MGHRA and YSYEKL. CDR3 length equals 17 residues. In DNA form, the CDR3 reads TGCGCCAGCAGCCAAGATCGTGTAGCGGGAGTGGCAGATACGCAGTATTTT. This codes for CASSQDRVAGVADTQYF.

Comment on this clone: A far larger clone is only one base removed, so a read error is likely. The chain recombines TRBV7-9 with TRBJ1-3; D is possibly TRBD1 (5 bases). Germline values: CDR1 SEHNR, CDR2 FQNEAQ (reference sequence). The CDR3 covers 16 residues. The ends were cut back, 4 bases at V and 0 bases at J, with 13 bases in the middle. DNA for the CDR3: TGTGCCAGCAGCTCAGTGGCAGGGACCTCTGGAAACACCATATATTTT. Its protein product is CASSSVAGTSGNTIYF.

This clone was counted only a few times. This rearrangement joins TRBV2 to TRBJ1-4; the D gene is possibly TRBD1 (6 bases). V lost 4 bases and J 8 bases, leaving 14 bases between the germline ends. This CDR3 is built from 14 residues. Germline V gene lookup returns CDR1 SNHLY and CDR2 FYNNEI. This chain's CDR3 is CASSVGGWGEKLFF. Written as DNA, the CDR3 is TGTGCCAGCAGTGTAGGGGGTTGGGGAGAAAAACTGTTTTTT.

Worth noting for this clone: A far larger clone is off by one base, so a read error is likely. Other DNA variants within this sample encode the same CDR3. The chain carries TRBV11-2 and TRBJ2-4, with D uncertain. The ends were cut back, 4 bases at V and 0 bases at J, with 7 bases in the middle. The germline V gene has CDR1 SGHAT and CDR2 FQNNGV. CDR3 length equals 14 residues. CDR3 bases: TGTGCCAGCAGCTACCGGTTAGCCAAAAACATTCAGTACTTC. This codes for CASSYRLAKNIQYF.